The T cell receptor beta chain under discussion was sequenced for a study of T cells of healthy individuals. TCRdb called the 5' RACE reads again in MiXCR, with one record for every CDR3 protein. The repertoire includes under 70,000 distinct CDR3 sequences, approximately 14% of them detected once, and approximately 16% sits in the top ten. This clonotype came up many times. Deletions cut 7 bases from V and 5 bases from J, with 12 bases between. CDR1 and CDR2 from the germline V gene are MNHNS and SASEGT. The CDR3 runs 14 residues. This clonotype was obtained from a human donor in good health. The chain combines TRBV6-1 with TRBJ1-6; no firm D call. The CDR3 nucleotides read TGTGCCAGCACTCTACGGGGAGATAATTCACCCCTCCACTTT. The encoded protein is CASTLRGDNSPLHF.